Each of the 27 T cell receptor beta chains below was sequenced from the same sample in a study of blood T cell repertoires in COVID-19. Profiled with immunoSEQ multiplex PCR; TCRdb holds only in-frame clones, not every one. This sample has about 97,000 clones, with around 88% found just once. Sequenced input: peripheral blood. The receptors here all came from a man aged 50 to 59 with COVID-19, enrolled during active disease.

V usage is TRBV27 and J usage is TRBJ1-1; D may be TRBD1 (5 bases). The germline gives CDR1 MNHEY, CDR2 SMNVEV (reference sequence). Deletions cut 5 bases from V and 7 bases from J, with 14 bases between. The CDR3 totals 13 residues. The DNA for the CDR3 is TGTGCCAGCAGTCCCCGACAGAACGGTGAAGCTTTCTTT. The encoded protein is CASSPRQNGEAFF.

The CDR3 sequence: CASSVVASPSGGYTF. The CDR3, as DNA: TGTGCCAGCAGCGTAGTGGCCAGCCCAAGCGGTGGCTACACCTTC. The chain couples TRBV9 to TRBJ1-2, with no clear D. The length of the CDR3 is 15 residues. Germline CDR1 reads SGDLS; CDR2 reads YYNGEE. V gave up 0 bases and J gave up 7 bases, with 16 bases separating them.

The V and J genes are TRBV5-4 and TRBJ1-2; D possibly corresponds to TRBD1 (6 bases). The CDR3 extends over 16 amino acids. V lost 0 bases to trimming and J lost 6 bases, with 18 bases between them. CDR1 and CDR2 from the germline V gene are SGHNT and YYREEE (reference sequence). The CDR3 loop is CASSLGGTLGMDGYTF. CDR3 bases: TGTGCCAGCAGCTTGGGGGGGACATTAGGGATGGATGGCTACACCTTC.

The chain uses TRBV7-9 and TRBJ1-6; D possibly corresponds to TRBD1 (5 bases). Germline CDR1 reads SEHNR; CDR2 reads FQNEAQ (reference sequence). V lost 0 bases to trimming and J lost 10 bases, with 13 bases between them. This CDR3 has 15 amino acids. Here the CDR3 reads CASSLANPWGSPLHF. Written as DNA, the CDR3 is TGTGCCAGCAGCTTAGCGAACCCTTGGGGCTCACCCCTCCACTTT.

This chain joins TRBV19 and TRBJ1-1; D is possibly TRBD1 (5 bases). V lost 7 bases to trimming and J lost 3 bases, with 9 bases between them. The CDR3 contains 12 residues. CDR1 and CDR2 from the germline V gene are LNHDA and SQIVND (reference sequence). CDR3 DNA: TGTGCCAGTACCACGGGGGACACTGAAGCTTTCTTT. Translated: CASTTGDTEAFF.

The chain couples TRBV7-2 to TRBJ2-7; perhaps TRBD2 as D (7 bases). CDR1 is SGHTA, CDR2 FQGNSA, per germline. The CDR3 totals 14 residues. Between the trimmed V and J ends, which lost 3 bases and 2 bases, there was a span of 11 bases. CDR3 DNA: TGTGCCAGCAGCTTTGCGGGGGCAACCTACGAGCAGTACTTC. Translating gives CASSFAGATYEQYF.

This clone showed up just once. The rearrangement uses TRBV6-2 or TRBV6-3 and TRBJ1-2, with no clear D. Trimming pared 5 bases from V and 2 bases from J, leaving 12 bases between. Per the germline V gene, CDR1 is MNHEY and CDR2 is SVGEGT. The CDR3 is 14 residues long. The CDR3 bases are TGTGCCAGCAGTCCCATAGAGGAGAACTATGGCTACACCTTC. Translating it yields CASSPIEENYGYTF.

This sequence joins TRBV30 and TRBJ1-6, with D possibly TRBD1 on 5 matching bases. V lost 0 bases and J lost 9, with 12 bases in between. The CDR3 has 14 residues. Per the germline V gene, CDR1 is GTSNPN and CDR2 is SVGIG (reference sequence). The DNA of the CDR3 is TGTGCCTGGAGTGTACTTACAGGCCGTTCACCCCTCCACTTT. Its translation is CAWSVLTGRSPLHF.

The gene calls are TRBV5-1 and TRBJ2-2; D gene unclear. Trimming pared 0 bases from V and 7 bases from J, leaving 7 bases between. CDR3 length equals 13 residues. Germline V lookup: CDR1 SGHRS, CDR2 YFSETQ. Here the CDR3 reads CASSLAEFGELFF. In DNA, the CDR3 is TGCGCCAGCAGCTTGGCGGAGTTCGGGGAGCTGTTTTTT.

This chain links TRBV5-4 with TRBJ1-3; D might be TRBD1 (6 bases). The ends were cut back, 0 bases at V and 4 bases at J, with 11 bases in the middle. Germline V gene lookup returns CDR1 SGHNT and CDR2 YYREEE (reference sequence). CDR3 size: 15 residues. CDR3 in amino acids: CASSLDAGAGNTIYF. The CDR3 DNA reads as TGTGCCAGCAGCTTGGATGCAGGGGCCGGAAACACCATATATTTT.

The V gene is TRBV5-6, the J gene TRBJ1-6, with a possible D match to TRBD1 (5 bases). Germline CDR1 SGHDT, CDR2 YYEEEE. V dropped 5 bases and J dropped 9 bases, with 21 bases sitting between them. The CDR3 totals 16 residues. This CDR3 is CASSRYRGDGGSPLHF. CDR3 nucleotides: TGTGCCAGCAGTCGATACCGGGGGGACGGCGGTTCACCCCTCCACTTT.

This clone was detected once. A read error may account for a junction end that differs from germline. V gene TRBV11-2 combines with J gene TRBJ2-3, with D tentatively TRBD2 (5 bases). The CDR3 covers 12 residues. Germline CDR1 and CDR2: SGHAT and FQNNGV. The CDR3 here is CASSSPQRRPNF. The DNA of the CDR3 is TGTGCCAGCAGCTCCCCCCAGAGGAGGCCGAATTTT.

The chain links TRBV6-1 to TRBJ2-7; 9 nucleotides match TRBD1. The CDR3 runs to 16 residues. Per the germline V gene, CDR1 is MNHNS and CDR2 is SASEGT. V gave up 3 bases and J gave up 1 base; unmatched junction bases: 7. In DNA form, the CDR3 reads TGTGCCAGCAGTGACTACAGGGGGCGCGGGTCCTACGAGCAGTACTTC. This codes for CASSDYRGRGSYEQYF.

The rearrangement uses TRBV10-1 and TRBJ2-7, with D perhaps matching TRBD2 (6 bases). Germline V gene lookup returns CDR1 WNHNN and CDR2 SYGVQD (reference sequence). V was trimmed by 7 bases and J by 0 bases, leaving 19 bases between them. The CDR3 consists of 16 residues. Here the CDR3 DNA reads TGCGCCAGCACTCTAAAACCGGGACTGCACTCCTACGAGCAGTACTTC. Residues: CASTLKPGLHSYEQYF.

In its sample, this clone was seen once. The rearrangement links TRBV11-1 to TRBJ1-2, with a tentative D call TRBD1 (6 bases). V lost 4 bases and J 6 bases, leaving 9 bases between the germline ends. Germline CDR1 and CDR2: SGHAT and FQDESV (reference sequence). The CDR3 runs 12 residues. CDR3 DNA: TGTGCCAGCAGCTCCCGGACAGATGGCTACACCTTC. As protein: CASSSRTDGYTF.

The rearrangement uses TRBV6-5 and TRBJ1-6; 7 nucleotides agree with TRBD1. Germline V gives CDR1 MNHEY, CDR2 SVGAGI. Losses at the gene ends were 7 bases for V and 9 bases for J; bases not matched to a gene: 9. The CDR3 is 14 amino acids. The DNA for the CDR3 is TGTGCCAGCAACCCAGACAGGGCCCTTTCACCCCTCCACTTT. Translation gives CASNPDRALSPLHF.

This chain links TRBV5-1 with TRBJ2-1; 13 positions agree with TRBD2. The CDR3 extends over 15 amino acids. The junction had 7 bases not matched to a gene; V was cut back by 4 bases and J by 9 bases. Germline V CDR1 and CDR2: SGHRS, YFSETQ. CDR3 loop: CASSPGLAGLGEQFF. CDR3 sequence (DNA): TGCGCCAGCAGCCCGGGACTAGCGGGGCTAGGTGAGCAGTTCTTC.

On this clone: The junction and the germline gene differ at one end; a read error may be behind it. The rearrangement uses TRBV12-5 and TRBJ2-1; D not resolved. Per germline, CDR1 LGHNT and CDR2 FRNRAP. This CDR3 is 10 amino acids long. The CDR3 DNA is TGTGCTAGTGCCCCGGGTCTTGTTATCTTC. This gives the protein CASAPGLVIF.

Written as DNA, the CDR3 is TGTGCCAGCAGCTTAACAGGGGGCAGGTCTAGCAACGAGCAGTACTTC. It is translated as CASSLTGGRSSNEQYF. V usage is TRBV7-3 and J usage is TRBJ2-7; 7 positions match TRBD1. CDR1 and CDR2 (germline): SGHTA, FQGTGA. The CDR3 is 16 amino acids. J lost 5 bases, V lost 0 bases, and 10 bases had no gene match.

This sequence joins TRBV11-2 and TRBJ2-3, with 10 bases identical to TRBD1. The CDR3 sequence is 15 residues long. With 4 bases clipped from V and 4 bases from J, the junction kept 5 bases outside the gene matches. Germline values: CDR1 SGHAT, CDR2 FQNNGV. CDR3 nucleotide sequence: TGTGCCAGCAGCTATTCCGGGACAGGGGCAGATACGCAGTATTTT. It translates to CASSYSGTGADTQYF.

In this sample, this clone turned up once. J is TRBJ2-7 and V is TRBV9; TRBD1 matches 8 bases. V dropped 0 bases and J dropped 6; count of bases not matched to a gene: 8. The germline V gene encodes CDR1 SGDLS and CDR2 YYNGEE. The CDR3 totals 15 residues. The CDR3 reads CASSVGQGAAGEQYF. The CDR3 DNA is TGTGCCAGCAGCGTAGGGCAGGGGGCAGCCGGCGAGCAGTACTTC.

This sequence joins TRBV28 and TRBJ2-7; 7 bases map to TRBD2. The CDR3 has 10 residues. Unmatched junction bases numbered 1, after V lost 5 bases and J lost 9 bases. Germline CDR1 reads MDHEN; CDR2 reads SYDVKM. CDR3 DNA sequence: TGTGCCAGCAGTCGGGAGGTGCAGTACTTC. Its translation: CASSREVQYF.

This chain uses TRBV5-4 with TRBJ2-7; 12 positions agree with TRBD2. The germline V gene has CDR1 SGHNT and CDR2 YYREEE (reference sequence). The V segment lost 3 bases and the J segment 1 base; nucleotides outside the gene matches: 5. The CDR3 runs 16 residues. CDR3 residues: CASSSLTSGGSYEQYF. In DNA form, the CDR3 reads TGTGCCAGCAGCTCGCTGACTAGCGGGGGTTCCTACGAGCAGTACTTC.

The V gene is TRBV7-6, the J gene TRBJ2-7; possibly TRBD1 for D (6 bases). V was pared by 5 bases and J by 2 bases, with 16 bases between. This CDR3 comprises 15 residues. Germline CDR1 is SGHVS and CDR2 is FNYEAQ. The CDR3 spells CASSPLGTQTYEQYF. For the CDR3, the DNA is TGTGCCAGCAGCCCTCTCGGGACACAAACCTACGAGCAGTACTTC.

The table lists this clone with a count of one. This CDR3 reads CAISVDRAAEAFF. DNA of the CDR3: TGTGCCATCAGTGTAGACAGGGCCGCTGAAGCTTTCTTT. V usage is TRBV10-3 and J usage is TRBJ1-1, with 7 bases that match TRBD1. This CDR3 contains 13 residues. V gave up 4 bases and J gave up 6 bases; unmatched junction bases: 5. Germline V gene sequence: CDR1 ENHRY, CDR2 SYGVKD.

This chain joins TRBV6-5 and TRBJ1-5; 10 positions match TRBD1. The CDR3 sequence is 14 residues long. CDR1 and CDR2 from the germline V gene are MNHEY and SVGAGI. Trimming at V came to 5 bases and at J to 6 bases, leaving 4 bases not matched to a gene. The CDR3, as DNA: TGTGCCAGCAGTACCCGGGACAGGGGTCAGCCCCAGCATTTT. It specifies CASSTRDRGQPQHF.

This chain uses TRBV12-3 or TRBV12-4 with TRBJ1-2, with D unresolved. The CDR3 is made up of 12 amino acids. V gave up 5 bases and J gave up 4 bases, with 8 bases separating them. CDR3 protein: CASSPRGYGYTF. CDR3 in DNA: TGTGCCAGCAGTCCTCGGGGCTATGGCTACACCTTC.